Following are 15 T cell receptor beta chains from one sample sequenced in a study of blood T cell repertoires in COVID-19. Some clones are missing from TCRdb's copy, which holds only in-frame ones; the method was immunoSEQ multiplex PCR. Found here are about 33,000 clones, about 81% of them singletons; the top ten hold around 40%. The source material was peripheral blood. These receptors originate from a man of 80 years or more with acute or convalescent COVID-19.

The chain uses TRBV28 and TRBJ1-1; possibly TRBD1 for D (5 bases). The CDR3 totals 13 residues. V was clipped by 7 bases and J by 1 base, with 10 bases between them. CDR1 MDHEN and CDR2 SYDVKM come from the germline V gene. DNA of the CDR3: TGTGCCAGCATCCTCGGGGGGAACACTGAAGCTTTCTTT. It codes for CASILGGNTEAFF.

The rearrangement joins TRBV5-1 to TRBJ1-1; D is perhaps TRBD1 (6 bases). Trimming took off 4 bases at V and 5 bases at J, with 18 bases between the two ends. From germline, CDR1 is SGHRS and CDR2 YFSETQ. This CDR3 has 15 residues. The CDR3 coding sequence is TGCGCCAGCAGCCTCACAATAACAGGGTATACTGAAGCTTTCTTT. Translating it yields CASSLTITGYTEAFF.

The chain carries TRBV2 and TRBJ1-6, with 8 bases matching TRBD1. The germline gives CDR1 SNHLY, CDR2 FYNNEI. The CDR3 runs to 13 residues. V was clipped by 8 bases and J by 7 bases; unmatched bases: 4. The CDR3 bases are TGTGCCAGCGGACAGGGTCTCAATTCACCCCTCCACTTT. It yields the protein CASGQGLNSPLHF.

The rearrangement links TRBV21-1 to TRBJ2-7; TRBD1 is the table's D call and was not checked against the DNA. TRBV21-1 is a pseudogene. CDR3 length equals 14 residues. The CDR3 nucleotides read TGTGCCAGCAGCTTCTACAGGGATCTCTACGAGCAGTACTTC. This translates into CASSFYRDLYEQYF.

This CDR3 reads CATARTGRSQALNEKLFF. The CDR3 bases are TGTGCCACCGCCCGGACAGGGCGATCACAGGCTCTTAATGAAAAACTGTTTTTT. The V and J genes are TRBV5-5 and TRBJ1-4; 8 bases are shared with TRBD1. The germline V gene encodes CDR1 SGHKS and CDR2 YYEKEE (reference sequence). V trimming: 9 bases; J trimming: 4 bases; junction bases outside the gene matches: 20. The CDR3 extends over 18 amino acids.

V and J are TRBV10-3 and TRBJ2-7; D uncertain. Trimming shortened V by 2 bases and J by 4 bases, and 15 bases separated the two germline ends. The V gene's germline CDR1 is ENHRY and CDR2 SYGVKD. The CDR3 is 15 residues long. The CDR3 sequence: CAISEATTLTYEQYF. In DNA form, the CDR3 reads TGTGCCATCAGTGAGGCTACCACCCTCACTTACGAGCAGTACTTC.

The chain has TRBV6-1 and TRBJ1-2; 8 bases fit TRBD1. The CDR3 is 13 residues long. J was trimmed by 9 bases and V by 3 bases; bases with no gene match: 6. Germline V lookup: CDR1 MNHNS, CDR2 SASEGT. CDR3 DNA sequence: TGTGCCAGCAGTGATACCGGACAGGGCAGCTACACCTTC. It codes for CASSDTGQGSYTF.

The rearrangement uses TRBV7-2 and TRBJ1-5; no firm D call. Trimming pared 10 bases from V and 6 bases from J, leaving 16 bases between. Looked up from germline, CDR1 is SGHTA and CDR2 is FQGNSA. The CDR3 spans 13 residues. The CDR3 DNA reads as TGTGCCACCAAGGGAGGGCCAAGTCAGCCCCAGCATTTT. Translating it yields CATKGGPSQPQHF.

V gene TRBV15 combines with J gene TRBJ2-3, with TRBD1 matching 7 bases. Per germline, CDR1 LNHNV and CDR2 YYDKDF (reference sequence). CDR3 length equals 16 residues. Unmatched junction bases numbered 6, after V lost 0 bases and J lost 3 bases. The CDR3 coding sequence is TGTGCCACCAGCAGAGACGACAGGGTGAGGACAGATACGCAGTATTTT. This codes for CATSRDDRVRTDTQYF.

The chain couples TRBV18 to TRBJ2-3; perhaps TRBD2 as D (7 bases). The CDR3 consists of 16 residues. The germline gives CDR1 KGHSH, CDR2 LQKENI. V was trimmed by 3 bases and J by 1 base, leaving 14 bases between them. CDR3 in DNA: TGTGCCAGCTCACCGTATGGGGGGGGGCGCACAGATACGCAGTATTTT. This sequence encodes CASSPYGGGRTDTQYF. The full variable domain, completed using reference TRBV18 and TRBJ2-3, is NAGVMQNPRHLVRRRGQEARLRCSPMKGHSHVYWYRQLPEEGLKFMVYLQKENIIDESGMPKERFSAEFPKEGPSILRIQQVVRGDSAAYFCASSPYGGGRTDTQYFGPGTRLTVL.

V and J are TRBV7-6 and TRBJ2-7; 8 bases align to TRBD2. Germline assignment: CDR1 SGHVS and CDR2 FNYEAQ. The CDR3 contains 17 residues. J gave up 0 bases and V 2 bases, and 9 bases lay outside the gene matches. CDR3 loop: CASSLLAGGLFSYEQYF. The CDR3 region has the DNA TGTGCCAGCAGCTTATTGGCGGGGGGCCTTTTCTCCTACGAGCAGTACTTC.

The J gene is TRBJ1-2, the V gene TRBV6-5; 7 bases align to TRBD1. The CDR3 has 14 amino acids. The junction had 9 bases not matched to a gene; V was cut back by 6 bases and J by 5 bases. The germline V gene has CDR1 MNHEY and CDR2 SVGAGI. This chain's CDR3 is CASSSTQGPYGYTF. In DNA form, the CDR3 reads TGTGCCAGCAGCTCCACACAGGGGCCGTATGGCTACACCTTC.

The chain uses TRBV5-1 and TRBJ1-1, with D perhaps matching TRBD1 (5 bases). There are 15 residues in the CDR3. V was trimmed by 0 bases and J by 4 bases, leaving 13 bases between them. From germline, CDR1 is SGHRS and CDR2 YFSETQ. The CDR3 DNA reads TGCGCCAGCAGCTTGGAGGGGTTTCTCGTCACTGAAGCTTTCTTT. Protein: CASSLEGFLVTEAFF.

The genes are TRBV27 and TRBJ2-3; 13 bases map to TRBD2. Germline V lookup: CDR1 MNHEY, CDR2 SMNVEV (reference sequence). This CDR3 has 15 residues. The ends lost 4 bases at V and 3 bases at J; junction bases unmatched: 1. CDR3 coding DNA: TGTGCCAGCAGTTGGACTAGCGGGGGAACAGATACGCAGTATTTT. Its translation is CASSWTSGGTDTQYF.

The rearrangement links TRBV2 to TRBJ2-3; a possible D gene is TRBD2 (6 bases). Germline CDR1 reads SNHLY; CDR2 reads FYNNEI. V lost 7 bases to trimming and J lost 4 bases, with 15 bases between them. The CDR3 covers 14 residues. CDR3 in DNA: TGTGCCAGCAACCAGAGGGTAGCGGCAGATACGCAGTATTTT. Its protein is CASNQRVAADTQYF.